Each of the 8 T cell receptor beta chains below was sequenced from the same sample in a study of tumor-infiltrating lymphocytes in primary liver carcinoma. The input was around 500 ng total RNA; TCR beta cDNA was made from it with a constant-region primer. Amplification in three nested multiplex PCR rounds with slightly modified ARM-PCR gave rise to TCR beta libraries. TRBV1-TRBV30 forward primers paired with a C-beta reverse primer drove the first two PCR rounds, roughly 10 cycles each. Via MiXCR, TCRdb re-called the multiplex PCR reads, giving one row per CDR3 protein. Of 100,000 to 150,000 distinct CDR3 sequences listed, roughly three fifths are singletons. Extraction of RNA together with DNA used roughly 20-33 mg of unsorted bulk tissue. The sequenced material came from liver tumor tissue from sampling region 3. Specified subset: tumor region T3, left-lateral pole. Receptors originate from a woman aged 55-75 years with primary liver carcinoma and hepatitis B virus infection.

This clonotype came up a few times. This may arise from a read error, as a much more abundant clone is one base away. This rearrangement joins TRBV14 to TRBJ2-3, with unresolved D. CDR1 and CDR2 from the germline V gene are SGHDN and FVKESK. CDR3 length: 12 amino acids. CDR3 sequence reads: CASNQHSNAFHF. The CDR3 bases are TGTGCCAGCAACCAACACTCTAACGCGTTCCATTTT.

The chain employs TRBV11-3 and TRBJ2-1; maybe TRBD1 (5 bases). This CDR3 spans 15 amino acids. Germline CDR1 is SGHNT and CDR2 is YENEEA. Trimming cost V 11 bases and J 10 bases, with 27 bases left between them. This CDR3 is CAGCLGAQGRKEQFF. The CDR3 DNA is TGTGCCGGCTGCTTAGGGGCCCAGGGCCGCAAGGAGCAGTTCTTC.

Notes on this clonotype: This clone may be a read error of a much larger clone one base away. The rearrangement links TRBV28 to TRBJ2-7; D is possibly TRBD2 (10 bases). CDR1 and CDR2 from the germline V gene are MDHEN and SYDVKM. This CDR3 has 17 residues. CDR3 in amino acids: CASSDRGRRTSGYKQYF. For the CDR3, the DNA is TGTGCCAGCAGTGACAGGGGGAGAAGGACTAGCGGCTACAAGCAGTACTTC. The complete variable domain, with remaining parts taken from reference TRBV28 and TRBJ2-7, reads DVKVTQSSRYLVKRTGEKVFLECVQDMDHENMFWYRQDPGLGLRLIYFSYDVKMKEKGDIPEGYSVSREKKERFSLILESASTNQTSMYLCASSDRGRRTSGYKQYFGPGTRLTVT.

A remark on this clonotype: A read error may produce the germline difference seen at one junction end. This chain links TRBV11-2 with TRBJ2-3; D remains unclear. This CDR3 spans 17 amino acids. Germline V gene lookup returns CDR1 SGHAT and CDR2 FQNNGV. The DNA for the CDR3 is TGCGCCAGCAGCTTAGTCGGGTGGCGAAATAGCATAGATACGCAGTATTTT. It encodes CASSLVGWRNSIDTQYF.

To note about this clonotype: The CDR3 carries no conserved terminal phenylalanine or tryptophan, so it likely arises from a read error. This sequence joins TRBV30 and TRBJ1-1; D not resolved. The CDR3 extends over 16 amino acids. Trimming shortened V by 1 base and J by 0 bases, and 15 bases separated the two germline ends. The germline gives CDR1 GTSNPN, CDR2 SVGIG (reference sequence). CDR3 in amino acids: CAWSASEAGMNTEAFL. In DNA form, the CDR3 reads TGTGCCTGGAGTGCGAGTGAGGCAGGTATGAACACTGAAGCTTTCCTT.

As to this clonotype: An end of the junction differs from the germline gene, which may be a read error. The CDR3 nucleotides are TGTGCTAGCAGCGATATGTATGATCAGCCCCAGCATTTT. Protein product: CASSDMYDQPQHF. The rearrangement uses TRBV11-2 and TRBJ1-5, with D unresolved. The CDR3 spans 13 residues. CDR1 is SGHAT, CDR2 FQNNGV, per germline.

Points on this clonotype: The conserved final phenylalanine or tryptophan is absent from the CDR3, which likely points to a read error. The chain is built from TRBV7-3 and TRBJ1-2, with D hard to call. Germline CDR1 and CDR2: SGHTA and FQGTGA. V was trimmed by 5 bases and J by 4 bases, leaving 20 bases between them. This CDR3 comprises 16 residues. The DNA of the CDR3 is TGTGCCAGCAGCCCAAACCCTGGACGGACCCTCTATGGCTACACCTTA. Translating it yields CASSPNPGRTLYGYTL.

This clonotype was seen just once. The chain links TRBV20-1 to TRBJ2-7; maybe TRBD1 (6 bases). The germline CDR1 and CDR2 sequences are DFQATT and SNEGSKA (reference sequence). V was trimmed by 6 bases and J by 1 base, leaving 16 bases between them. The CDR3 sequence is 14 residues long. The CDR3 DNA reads TGCAGTGCCGGGGACAAGGTTTATTCCTACGAGCAGTACTTC. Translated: CSAGDKVYSYEQYF.